This T cell receptor beta chain is from a study of T cell responses to AZD1222 COVID-19 vaccine. As for this clone: What it recognizes is unknown.

Some clones are missing from TCRdb's copy, which holds only in-frame ones; the method was immunoSEQ multiplex PCR. The repertoire has around 94,000 clones, 85% of them found once; the top ten carry roughly 5%. General study findings and limits: Recipients of AZD1222 seropositive at baseline numbered only five or six. White British donors predominated, females outnumbered males, and clonal diversity was possibly underestimated.

The trim removed 8 bases at V and 6 bases at J, leaving 10 bases unmatched. Per the germline V gene, CDR1 is SGHTA and CDR2 is FQGTGA. This CDR3 has 16 amino acids. This receptor was identified in an adult who received the AZD1222 COVID-19 vaccine. Here the sequenced sample was peripheral blood, taken 28 days after the second AZD1222 dose. The V gene is TRBV7-3, the J gene TRBJ2-2; 12 nucleotides align to TRBD1. CDR3 sequence: CASSPGGQGASGELFF. CDR3 DNA sequence: TGTGCCAGCTCCCCCGGGGGACAGGGGGCGTCCGGGGAGCTGTTTTTT.